The 22 T cell receptor beta chains given below trace back to one sample, sequenced in a study of blood T cell repertoires in COVID-19. Some clones are missing from TCRdb's copy, which holds only in-frame ones; the method was immunoSEQ multiplex PCR. Here the sample spans about 160,000 clones, approximately 95% being singletons. Specimen: peripheral blood. Receptors were obtained from a woman aged 45-59 years with acute or convalescent COVID-19.

This chain connects TRBV19 to TRBJ1-2, with a tentative D call TRBD1 (5 bases). The CDR3 runs to 13 residues. Trimming shortened V by 7 bases and J by 8 bases, and 17 bases separated the two germline ends. Looked up from germline, CDR1 is LNHDA and CDR2 is SQIVND (reference sequence). CDR3 sequence reads: CASILRGSTGYTF. The CDR3 nucleotides read TGTGCCAGTATCCTAAGGGGATCAACGGGCTACACCTTC.

This clone was detected a few times. The rearrangement links TRBV7-9 to TRBJ1-3; TRBD1 agrees at 7 bases. The CDR3 sequence is 17 residues long. The junction had 6 bases not matched to a gene; V was cut back by 1 base and J by 0 bases. CDR1 is SEHNR, CDR2 FQNEAQ, per germline (reference sequence). CDR3 sequence: CASSLGYRGNSGNTIYF. The CDR3 bases are TGTGCCAGCAGCTTAGGCTACAGGGGAAACTCTGGAAACACCATATATTTT. Full variable domain (missing parts from reference TRBV7-9 and TRBJ1-3): DTGVSQNPRHKITKRGQNVTFRCDPISEHNRLYWYRQTLGQGPEFLTYFQNEAQLEKSRLLSDRFSAERPKGSFSTLEIQRTEQGDSAMYLCASSLGYRGNSGNTIYFGEGSWLTVV.

J is TRBJ2-7 and V is TRBV7-6; D might be TRBD1 (6 bases). This CDR3 is 15 amino acids long. Germline assignment: CDR1 SGHVS and CDR2 FNYEAQ. Between the trimmed V and J ends, which lost 5 bases and 2 bases, there was a span of 16 bases. The CDR3 here is CASSPRGTLTYEQYF. The CDR3 DNA is TGTGCCAGCAGCCCAAGGGGGACCCTTACCTACGAGCAGTACTTC.

The CDR3 loop is CASRPTDRVKNTEAFF. DNA for the CDR3: TGTGCCAGCAGACCCACTGACAGGGTCAAGAACACTGAAGCTTTCTTT. The V and J genes are TRBV28 and TRBJ1-1; TRBD1 agrees at 7 bases. With V trimmed by 6 bases and J by 1 base, 11 bases remained unmatched. CDR3 length: 16 residues. Per germline, CDR1 MDHEN and CDR2 SYDVKM. Variable domain in full (rest from reference TRBV28 and TRBJ1-1): DVKVTQSSRYLVKRTGEKVFLECVQDMDHENMFWYRQDPGLGLRLIYFSYDVKMKEKGDIPEGYSVSREKKERFSLILESASTNQTSMYLCASRPTDRVKNTEAFFGQGTRLTVV.

The rearrangement links TRBV9 to TRBJ2-3, with 7 bases identical to TRBD2. V shed 0 bases, J shed 2 bases, and the junction held 6 bases outside the gene matches. CDR3 size: 16 residues. The germline V gene has CDR1 SGDLS and CDR2 YYNGEE. CDR3 bases: TGTGCCAGCAGCGTAGACCTAGCGGATTACACAGATACGCAGTATTTT. This codes for CASSVDLADYTDTQYF.

The V call is TRBV5-1, the J call TRBJ1-5; D is unclear. This CDR3 contains 14 residues. V lost 4 bases to trimming and J lost 1 base, with 9 bases between them. Germline CDR1 reads SGHRS; CDR2 reads YFSETQ. The CDR3 nucleotides are TGCGCCAGCAGCCCCTCGGGGAGCAATCAGCCCCAGCATTTT. Translation gives CASSPSGSNQPQHF.

The chain links TRBV11-2 to TRBJ2-7; D is uncertain. This CDR3 contains 11 residues. V lost 0 bases, J lost 6 bases, and 3 bases lay in between. CDR1 and CDR2 (germline): SGHAT, FQNNGV. The CDR3 bases are TGTGCCAGCAGCTTAGACGTCGAGCAGTACTTC. It encodes CASSLDVEQYF.

This clone was recorded once. This sequence joins TRBV6-2 or TRBV6-3 and TRBJ2-1; 9 bases match TRBD2. V lost 2 bases, J lost 5 bases, and 13 bases stayed unmatched. CDR1 is MNHEY, CDR2 SVGEGT, per germline. This CDR3 region has 18 residues. The CDR3 DNA reads TGTGCCAGCAGTTACAGGTTGCGGTTAGCGGGAGAGGACAATGAGCAGTTCTTC. Translating it yields CASSYRLRLAGEDNEQFF.

This clone was counted once. The chain uses TRBV11-3 and TRBJ1-6, with D possibly TRBD1 on 5 matching bases. The CDR3 extends over 14 amino acids. The germline gives CDR1 SGHNT, CDR2 YENEEA. V shed 3 bases and J shed 7 bases, with 10 bases lying between them. CDR3 sequence: CASSLGGSNSPLHF. CDR3 DNA: TGTGCCAGCAGCTTGGGGGGATCGAATTCACCCCTCCACTTT.

The chain couples TRBV6-5 to TRBJ1-5, with D tentatively TRBD1 (5 bases). This CDR3 has 14 residues. Trimming pared 8 bases from V and 7 bases from J, leaving 18 bases between. The germline V gene encodes CDR1 MNHEY and CDR2 SVGAGI. In DNA, the CDR3 is TGTGCCAGCCTTTCTAGACAGCTAGGCCAGCCCCAGCATTTT. Translation gives CASLSRQLGQPQHF.

This clone has only a few counts. The rearrangement uses TRBV6-6 and TRBJ1-1; D not resolved. The CDR3 is made up of 12 amino acids. From germline, CDR1 is MNHNY and CDR2 SVGAGI (reference sequence). The V gene lost 6 bases and the J gene lost 0 bases, with 5 bases spanning the gap. The CDR3 loop is CASSRMNTEAFF. Written as DNA, the CDR3 is TGTGCCAGCAGCAGAATGAACACTGAAGCTTTCTTT.

The chain joins TRBV2 to TRBJ2-5; D gene ambiguous. CDR3 length equals 13 residues. V lost 4 bases and J 2 bases, leaving 8 bases between the germline ends. Germline CDR1 SNHLY, CDR2 FYNNEI. CDR3 nucleotide sequence: TGTGCCAGCAGTGGAAACGGGCAAGAGACCCAGTACTTC. Translation: CASSGNGQETQYF.

The J gene is TRBJ2-2, the V gene TRBV7-9; 9 nucleotides line up with TRBD2. The junction had 8 bases not matched to a gene; V was cut back by 3 bases and J by 6 bases. Germline CDR1 reads SEHNR; CDR2 reads FQNEAQ (reference sequence). The length of the CDR3 is 16 residues. The CDR3 DNA sequence: TGTGCCAGCAGCTTGGGTGCTAGCGGGACCGCCGGGGAGCTGTTTTTT. This sequence encodes CASSLGASGTAGELFF.

The CDR3 protein is CAWSPGRNQPQHF. For the CDR3, the DNA is TGTGCCTGGAGTCCAGGGCGCAATCAGCCCCAGCATTTT. This rearrangement joins TRBV30 to TRBJ1-5; D perhaps matches TRBD1 (5 bases). The CDR3 is 13 amino acids. Trimming pared 2 bases from V and 2 bases from J, leaving 7 bases between. Germline V CDR1 and CDR2: GTSNPN, SVGIG (reference sequence).

This clone came up once. The chain has TRBV27 and TRBJ2-3; a possible D gene is TRBD2 (5 bases). Germline V gene sequence: CDR1 MNHEY, CDR2 SMNVEV (reference sequence). The CDR3 loop spans 17 amino acids. The V end was cut by 7 bases, the J end by 6 bases, with 26 bases between. DNA of the CDR3: TGTGCCAGCACAGAGCGGCCGAGGCCCTTGAAATCGGATACGCAGTATTTT. This codes for CASTERPRPLKSDTQYF.

The DNA for the CDR3 is TGTGCCAGTAGTCCCGGGACTAGCGGGGCGTACGAGCAGTACTTC. Protein: CASSPGTSGAYEQYF. The rearrangement uses TRBV19 and TRBJ2-7, with 13 positions matching TRBD2. This CDR3 has 15 residues. Germline CDR1 is LNHDA and CDR2 is SQIVND (reference sequence). The trim removed 5 bases at V and 4 bases at J, leaving 5 bases unmatched.

This clone was observed a single time. V is TRBV15 and J is TRBJ2-5; D not certain. V gave up 5 bases and J gave up 1 base, with 8 bases separating them. Germline-derived CDR1 and CDR2 are LNHNV and YYDKDF (reference sequence). This CDR3 comprises 13 residues. The CDR3 DNA is TGTGCCACCAGCGGGCCCTCCCAAGAGACCCAGTACTTC. This sequence encodes CATSGPSQETQYF.

The rearrangement links TRBV18 to TRBJ1-1; possibly TRBD1 for D (6 bases). The germline V and J ends were trimmed by 5 bases and 1 base, with 8 bases remaining between them. CDR1 KGHSH and CDR2 LQKENI come from the germline V gene. The CDR3 runs to 13 residues. CDR3 loop: CASSGQQNTEAFF. Written as DNA, the CDR3 is TGTGCCAGCTCAGGACAGCAGAACACTGAAGCTTTCTTT.

This sequence joins TRBV5-4 and TRBJ1-1; D gene unclear. Per the germline V gene, CDR1 is SGHNT and CDR2 is YYREEE (reference sequence). The CDR3 has 13 amino acids. Trimming left V 0 bases short and J 4 bases short, with 7 bases between. The CDR3 coding sequence is TGTGCCAGCAGCTTGGGTATCGGCACTGAAGCTTTCTTT. Translated, it gives CASSLGIGTEAFF.

The chain recombines TRBV13 with TRBJ2-3; TRBD2 agrees at 12 bases. Trimming removed 5 bases from V and 4 bases from J; junction bases left unmatched: 7. The CDR3 covers 16 residues. CDR1 is PRHDT and CDR2 is FYEKMQ in the germline V gene (reference sequence). Written as DNA, the CDR3 is TGTGCCAGCAGCAGTACTAGCGGGGGGTTAGCAGATACGCAGTATTTT. It yields the protein CASSSTSGGLADTQYF.

The gene calls are TRBV18 and TRBJ2-5, with 11 bases matching TRBD2. From germline, CDR1 is KGHSH and CDR2 LQKENI. The trim removed 4 bases at V and 2 bases at J, leaving 6 bases unmatched. The CDR3 totals 16 residues. CDR3 nucleotide sequence: TGTGCCAGCTCACGTGAGTGGACTAGCGGGCAAGAGACCCAGTACTTC. Protein: CASSREWTSGQETQYF.

V usage is TRBV29-1 and J usage is TRBJ2-1; 8 bases are a match to TRBD1. The V gene's germline CDR1 is SQVTM and CDR2 ANQGSEA. The ends lost 6 bases at V and 3 bases at J; junction bases unmatched: 7. CDR3 length: 14 amino acids. The CDR3 region has the DNA TGCAGCGTCCTGGGACAGGAGAACTACAATGAGCAGTTCTTC. Amino acids: CSVLGQENYNEQFF.